This T cell receptor beta chain comes out of a study of human T cells and chemical hapten exposure. Notes on the study in general: The study found that DPC sensitization did not change TCRs above 1 in 1000 frequency.

Indicated time point: healthy volunteer bleed at 2 weeks. Unfractionated whole blood was the source of the extracted total RNA. Germline assignment: CDR1 SGHTA and CDR2 FQGTGA. CDR3 length: 17 amino acids. Trimming stripped 5 bases from V and 2 bases from J, with 16 bases between. Single cDNA molecules in the library carried unique molecular identifiers attached during preparation. TCRdb used MiXCR to reprocess the RACE reads, holding one entry per CDR3 protein. The data contain some 120,000 distinct CDR3 sequences, around 8.2% of them singletons. This clonotype was observed a few times. Its antigen is not identified.

The sequenced sample consisted of whole blood. The receptor was isolated from a male donor in good health. Some clones in this sample may be carry-over from other donors' samples. The rearrangement links TRBV7-3 to TRBJ2-6, with D perhaps matching TRBD1 (6 bases). CDR3 sequence (DNA): TGTGCCAGCAGCGTCGACAGACCAGGGGCTGGGGCCAACGTCCTGACTTTC. Translation gives CASSVDRPGAGANVLTF.